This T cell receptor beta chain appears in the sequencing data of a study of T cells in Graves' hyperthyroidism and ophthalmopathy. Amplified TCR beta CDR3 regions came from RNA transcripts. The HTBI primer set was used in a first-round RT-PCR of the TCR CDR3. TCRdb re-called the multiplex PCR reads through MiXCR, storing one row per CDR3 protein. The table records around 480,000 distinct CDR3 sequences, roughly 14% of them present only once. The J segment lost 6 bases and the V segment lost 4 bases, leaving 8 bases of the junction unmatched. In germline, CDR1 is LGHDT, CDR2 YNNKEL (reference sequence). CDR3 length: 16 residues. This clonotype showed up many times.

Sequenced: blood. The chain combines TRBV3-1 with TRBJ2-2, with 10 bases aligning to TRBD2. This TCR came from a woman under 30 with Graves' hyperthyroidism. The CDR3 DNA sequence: TGTGCCAGCAGCCTGGGGCTAGCGGGAGATCCCGGGGAGCTGTTTTTT. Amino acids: CASSLGLAGDPGELFF. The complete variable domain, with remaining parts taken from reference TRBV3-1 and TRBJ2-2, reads DTAVSQTPKYLVTQMGNDKSIKCEQNLGHDTMYWYKQDSKKFLKIMFSYNNKELIINETVPNRFSPKSPDKAHLNLHINSLELGDSAVYFCASSLGLAGDPGELFFGEGSRLTVL.